This T cell receptor (beta chain) appears in the sequencing data of a study of T-cell memory formation after mild COVID-19. Study-wide points: Day 15 to 85 contracting clones showed balanced CD4/CD8; later expanders leaned CD4+. Whether second-wave clones peaking at day 37 were SARS-CoV-2 specific went unconfirmed.

As to this clonotype: Antigen unknown.

Using constant-segment primers, 5'RACE produced TCR alpha and TCR beta cDNA libraries carrying sample barcodes and UMIs. A single record per CDR3 protein comes from TCRdb applying MiXCR to the 5' RACE reads. The sample consists of over 500,000 distinct CDR3 sequences, approximately 15% of them appearing once. Sequenced: PBMCs or a T cell subset sorted from them (not recorded which). The receptor was isolated from an adult woman who had mild COVID-19 (a few samples of this study predate the infection). Cell type and time point are not known.

The CDR3 reads CATSRKQGGTDTQYF. DNA of the CDR3: TGTGCCACCAGCAGAAAACAGGGAGGCACAGATACGCAGTATTTT. The chain carries TRBV15 and TRBJ2-3; D possibly corresponds to TRBD1 (6 bases). V lost 2 bases and J 1 base, leaving 10 bases between the germline ends. Germline V gene data show CDR1 as LNHNV and CDR2 as YYDKDF (reference sequence). CDR3 size: 15 residues.